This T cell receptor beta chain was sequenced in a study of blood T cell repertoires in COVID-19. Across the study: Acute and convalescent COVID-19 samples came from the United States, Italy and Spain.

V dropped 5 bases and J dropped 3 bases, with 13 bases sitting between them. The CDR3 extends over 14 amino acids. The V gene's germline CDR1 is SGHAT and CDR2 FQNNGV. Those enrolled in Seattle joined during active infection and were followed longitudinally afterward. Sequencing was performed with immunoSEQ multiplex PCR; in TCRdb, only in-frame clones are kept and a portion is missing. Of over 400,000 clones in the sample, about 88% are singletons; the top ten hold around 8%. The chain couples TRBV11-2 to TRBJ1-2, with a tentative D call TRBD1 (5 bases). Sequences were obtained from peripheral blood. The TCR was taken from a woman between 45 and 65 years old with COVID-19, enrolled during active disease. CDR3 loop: CASSPAGGDYGYTF. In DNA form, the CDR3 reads TGTGCCAGCAGCCCGGCCGGGGGAGACTATGGCTACACCTTC.